This T cell receptor (beta chain) was documented in a study of blood T cell repertoires in COVID-19. Study-wide background: The samples span acute and convalescent COVID-19 from the United States, Italy and Spain. Nucleic acid was either cDNA or gDNA, and it came from T cells, B-cell-depleted T cells, or PBMCs.

During active infection, Seattle patients enrolled and were then monitored through disease. Original data processing: Reference gene primer amplification yielded estimated nucleated cell counts. Some clones are missing from TCRdb's copy, which holds only in-frame ones; the method was immunoSEQ multiplex PCR. V and J calls and clone size follow that table, whereas D and trimming were derived from the DNA. Of some 270,000 clones listed, about 86% are singletons. Germline V gene lookup returns CDR1 SNHLY and CDR2 FYNNEI. V was pared by 5 bases and J by 5 bases, with 12 bases of the junction left unmatched. The CDR3 sequence is 16 residues long.

Sequenced sample: peripheral blood. This chain connects TRBV2 to TRBJ2-1; TRBD2 aligns across 7 bases. The sequence was obtained from a person aged 65-85 years with COVID-19, enrolled during active disease. The DNA of the CDR3 is TGTGCCAGCAGTAATAAATTAAGCGGGGTGAACAATGAGCAGTTCTTC. Translation: CASSNKLSGVNNEQFF.